This TCR beta chain was profiled in a study of T cell responses to AZD1222 COVID-19 vaccine. The protocol was immunoSEQ multiplex PCR, while the TCRdb copy is restricted to in-frame clones and leaves out a portion. The repertoire holds 120,000 or so clones, with approximately 83% as singletons. Trimming at V came to 8 bases and at J to 4 bases, leaving 15 bases not matched to a gene. Looked up from germline, CDR1 is SQVTM and CDR2 is ANQGSEA. The CDR3 contains 15 residues. The sample was peripheral blood, taken on day 0 of AZD1222 vaccination. This chain connects TRBV29-1 to TRBJ2-5; TRBD1 matches at 8 bases. The clonotype comes from an adult in good health. CDR3 DNA: TGCAGCTCACAAGGTAGACAGGGGATCTCAGAGACCCAGTACTTC. Its translation: CSSQGRQGISETQYF. The entire variable domain, with the rest obtained from reference TRBV29-1 and TRBJ2-5, is as follows: SAVISQKPSRDICQRGTSLTIQCQVDSQVTMMFWYRQQPGQSLTLIATANQGSEATYESGFVIDKFPISRPNLTFSTLTVSNMSPEDSSIYLCSSQGRQGISETQYFGPGTRLLVL.